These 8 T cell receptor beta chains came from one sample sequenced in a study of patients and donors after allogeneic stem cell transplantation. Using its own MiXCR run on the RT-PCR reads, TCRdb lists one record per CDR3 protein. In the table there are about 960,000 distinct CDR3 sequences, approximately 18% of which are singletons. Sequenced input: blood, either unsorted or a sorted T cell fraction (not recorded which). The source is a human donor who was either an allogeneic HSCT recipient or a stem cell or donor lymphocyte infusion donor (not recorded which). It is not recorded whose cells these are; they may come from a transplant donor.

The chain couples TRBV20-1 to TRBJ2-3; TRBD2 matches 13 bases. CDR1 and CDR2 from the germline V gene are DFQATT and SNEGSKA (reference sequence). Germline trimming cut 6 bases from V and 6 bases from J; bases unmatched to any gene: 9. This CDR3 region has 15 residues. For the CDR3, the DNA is TGCAGTGCCTACAGCGGGACTAGCGGGGCTGATACGCAGTATTTT. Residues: CSAYSGTSGADTQYF.

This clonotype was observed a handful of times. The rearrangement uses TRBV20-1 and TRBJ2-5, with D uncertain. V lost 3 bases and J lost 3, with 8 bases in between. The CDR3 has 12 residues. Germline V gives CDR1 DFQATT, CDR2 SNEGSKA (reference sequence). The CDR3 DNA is TGCAGTGCTAGTAAAGCAAAAGAGACCCAGTACTTC. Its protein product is CSASKAKETQYF.

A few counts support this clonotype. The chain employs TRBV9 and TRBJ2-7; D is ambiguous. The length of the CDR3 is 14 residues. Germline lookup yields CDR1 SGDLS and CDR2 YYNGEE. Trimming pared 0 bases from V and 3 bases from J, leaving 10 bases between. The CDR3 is CASSVGNSNYEQYF. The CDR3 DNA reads TGTGCCAGCAGCGTAGGGAACAGCAACTACGAGCAGTACTTC.

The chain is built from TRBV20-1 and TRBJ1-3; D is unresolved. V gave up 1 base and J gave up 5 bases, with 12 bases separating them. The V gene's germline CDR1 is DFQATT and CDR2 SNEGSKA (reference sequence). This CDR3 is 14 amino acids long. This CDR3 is CSARGQARRNTIYF. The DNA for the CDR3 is TGCAGTGCTAGAGGCCAGGCTAGGAGAAACACCATATATTTT.

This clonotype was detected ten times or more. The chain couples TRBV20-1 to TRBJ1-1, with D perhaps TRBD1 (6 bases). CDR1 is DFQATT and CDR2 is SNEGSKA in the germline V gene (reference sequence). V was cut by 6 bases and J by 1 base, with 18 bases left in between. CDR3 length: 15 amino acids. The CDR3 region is CSAISRGLGNTEAFF. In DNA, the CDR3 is TGCAGTGCGATAAGCAGGGGACTCGGGAACACTGAAGCTTTCTTT.

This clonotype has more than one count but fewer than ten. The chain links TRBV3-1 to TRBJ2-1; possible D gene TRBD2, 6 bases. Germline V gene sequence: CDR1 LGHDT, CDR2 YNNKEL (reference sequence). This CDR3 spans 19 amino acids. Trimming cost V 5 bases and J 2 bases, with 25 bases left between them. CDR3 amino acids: CASSTVVSRGAITYNEQFF. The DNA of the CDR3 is TGTGCCAGCAGCACCGTGGTATCCCGCGGGGCCATAACCTACAATGAGCAGTTCTTC.

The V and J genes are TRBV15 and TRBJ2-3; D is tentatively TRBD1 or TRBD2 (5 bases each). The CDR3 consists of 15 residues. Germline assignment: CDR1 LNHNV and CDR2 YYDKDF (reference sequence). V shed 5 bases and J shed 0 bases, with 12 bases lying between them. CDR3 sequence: CATSDGTVSTDTQYF. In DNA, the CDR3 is TGTGCCACCAGCGATGGGACGGTTAGCACAGATACGCAGTATTTT.

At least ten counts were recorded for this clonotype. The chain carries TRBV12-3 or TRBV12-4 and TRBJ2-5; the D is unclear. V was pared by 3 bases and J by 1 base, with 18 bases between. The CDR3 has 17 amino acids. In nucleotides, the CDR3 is TGTGCCAGCAGTTTGATCGGCAGGTCCCGAAGCCAAGAGACCCAGTACTTC. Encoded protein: CASSLIGRSRSQETQYF.